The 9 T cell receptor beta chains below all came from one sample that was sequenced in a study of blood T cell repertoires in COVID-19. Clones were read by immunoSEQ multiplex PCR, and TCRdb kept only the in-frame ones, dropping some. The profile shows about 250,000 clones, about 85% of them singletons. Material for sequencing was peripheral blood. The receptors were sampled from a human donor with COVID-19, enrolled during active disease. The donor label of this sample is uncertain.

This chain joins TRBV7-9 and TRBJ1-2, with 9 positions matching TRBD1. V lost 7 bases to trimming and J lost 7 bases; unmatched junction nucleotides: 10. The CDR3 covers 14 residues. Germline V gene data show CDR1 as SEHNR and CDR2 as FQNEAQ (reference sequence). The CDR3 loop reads CASTPGQGVRGYTF. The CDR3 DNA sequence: TGTGCCAGCACCCCGGGACAGGGAGTTCGTGGCTACACCTTC.

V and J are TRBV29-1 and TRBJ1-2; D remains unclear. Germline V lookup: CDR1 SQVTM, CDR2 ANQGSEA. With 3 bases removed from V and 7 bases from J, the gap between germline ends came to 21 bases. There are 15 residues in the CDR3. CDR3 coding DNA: TGCAGCGTTGAGGTAGTGAGGCAGACCTCTGCTGGCTACACCTTC. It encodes CSVEVVRQTSAGYTF.

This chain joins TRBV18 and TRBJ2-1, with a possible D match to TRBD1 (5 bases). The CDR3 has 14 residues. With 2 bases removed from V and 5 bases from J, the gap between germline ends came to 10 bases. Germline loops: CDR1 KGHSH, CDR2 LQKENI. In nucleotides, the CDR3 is TGTGCCAGCTCACCAAGACAGAGTGACAATGAGCAGTTCTTC. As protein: CASSPRQSDNEQFF.

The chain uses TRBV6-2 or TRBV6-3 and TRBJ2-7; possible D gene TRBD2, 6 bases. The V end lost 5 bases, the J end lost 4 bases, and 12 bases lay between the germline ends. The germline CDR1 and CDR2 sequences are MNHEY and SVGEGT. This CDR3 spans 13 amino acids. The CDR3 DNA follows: TGTGCCAGCAGTCGAGCGCTAGCGTACGAGCAGTACTTC. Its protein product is CASSRALAYEQYF.

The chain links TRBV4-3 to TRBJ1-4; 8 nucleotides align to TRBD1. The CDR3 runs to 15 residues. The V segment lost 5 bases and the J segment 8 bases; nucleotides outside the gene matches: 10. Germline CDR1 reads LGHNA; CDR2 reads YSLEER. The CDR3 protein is CASSAVQQGGEKLFF. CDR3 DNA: TGCGCCAGCAGCGCCGTCCAACAGGGGGGGGAAAAACTGTTTTTT.

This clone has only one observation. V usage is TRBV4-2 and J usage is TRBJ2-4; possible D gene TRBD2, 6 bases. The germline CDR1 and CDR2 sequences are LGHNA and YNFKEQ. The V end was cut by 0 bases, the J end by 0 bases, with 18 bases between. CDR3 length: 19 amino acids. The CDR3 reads CASSQDRRERALAKNIQYF. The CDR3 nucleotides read TGTGCCAGCAGCCAAGATAGGCGGGAAAGGGCACTAGCCAAAAACATTCAGTACTTC.

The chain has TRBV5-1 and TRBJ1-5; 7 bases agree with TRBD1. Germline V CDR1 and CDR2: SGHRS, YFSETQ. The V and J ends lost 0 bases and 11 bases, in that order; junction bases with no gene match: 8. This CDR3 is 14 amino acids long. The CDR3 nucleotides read TGCGCCAGCAGCTTGGTTCACAGGGGTTTTTCCCAGCATTTT. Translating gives CASSLVHRGFSQHF.

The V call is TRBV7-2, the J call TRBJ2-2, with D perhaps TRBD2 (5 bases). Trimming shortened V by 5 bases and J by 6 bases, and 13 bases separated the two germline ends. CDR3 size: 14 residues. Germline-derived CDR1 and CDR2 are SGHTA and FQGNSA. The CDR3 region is CASSLGLGAGELFF. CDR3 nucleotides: TGTGCCAGCAGCCTAGGGTTGGGAGCCGGGGAGCTGTTTTTT.

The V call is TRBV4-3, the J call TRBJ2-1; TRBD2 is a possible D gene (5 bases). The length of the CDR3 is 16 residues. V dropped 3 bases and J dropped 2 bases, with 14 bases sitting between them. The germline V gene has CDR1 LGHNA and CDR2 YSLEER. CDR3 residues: CASSQGSPTAYNEQFF. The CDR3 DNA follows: TGCGCCAGCAGCCAGGGGAGCCCAACTGCCTACAATGAGCAGTTCTTC.